This entry lists 28 T cell receptor beta chains sequenced from one sample in a study of T cell responses to AZD1222 COVID-19 vaccine. This table comes from immunoSEQ multiplex PCR, and its TCRdb copy is limited to in-frame clones, with some not included. The table records 250,000 to 300,000 clones, almost 95% of them present only once. The sample here was peripheral blood, taken 28 days after the second AZD1222 dose. These receptors all come from an adult who received the AZD1222 COVID-19 vaccine.

V and J are TRBV6-5 and TRBJ1-3; D gene ambiguous. Germline V lookup: CDR1 MNHEY, CDR2 SVGAGI. The CDR3 is 13 amino acids. V was cut by 7 bases and J by 0 bases, with 7 bases left in between. CDR3 residues: CASKGNSGNTIYF. CDR3 nucleotides: TGTGCCAGCAAGGGTAACTCTGGAAACACCATATATTTT.

This rearrangement joins TRBV29-1 to TRBJ1-5, with TRBD1 identical over 10 bases. The germline V gene has CDR1 SQVTM and CDR2 ANQGSEA. V was clipped by 7 bases and J by 4 bases; unmatched bases: 7. CDR3 length: 14 residues. CDR3 protein: CSALTGGGNQPQHF. CDR3 in DNA: TGCAGCGCTTTGACAGGGGGCGGTAATCAGCCCCAGCATTTT.

The chain uses TRBV2 and TRBJ2-7, with a possible D match to TRBD1 (6 bases). Germline V gene lookup returns CDR1 SNHLY and CDR2 FYNNEI. The CDR3 covers 15 residues. V dropped 6 bases and J dropped 2 bases, with 17 bases sitting between them. As DNA, the CDR3 is TGTGCCAGCAGGCCCCGGGACAAGAGCACCTACGAGCAGTACTTC. Its translation is CASRPRDKSTYEQYF. The complete variable domain, with remaining parts taken from reference TRBV2 and TRBJ2-7, reads EPEVTQTPSHQVTQMGQEVILRCVPISNHLYFYWYRQILGQKVEFLVSFYNNEISEKSEIFDDQFSVERPDGSNFTLKIRSTKLEDSAMYFCASRPRDKSTYEQYFGPGTRLTVT.

The CDR3 is CASETSGAIDEQYF. The CDR3 nucleotides read TGTGCCAGTGAGACTAGCGGGGCTATCGACGAGCAGTACTTC. The gene calls are TRBV28 and TRBJ2-7, with 11 bases that match TRBD2. V lost 9 bases to trimming and J lost 5 bases; unmatched junction nucleotides: 9. Germline values: CDR1 MDHEN, CDR2 SYDVKM. This CDR3 has 14 amino acids.

This chain connects TRBV5-1 to TRBJ2-7, with TRBD1 matching over 9 bases. This CDR3 region has 12 residues. Germline V CDR1 and CDR2: SGHRS, YFSETQ. After removal of 7 bases from V and 5 bases from J, the junction contained 4 bases not matched to a gene. The CDR3: CASGTGINEQYF. The CDR3 DNA follows: TGCGCCAGCGGGACAGGGATCAACGAGCAGTACTTC.

This chain connects TRBV19 to TRBJ2-5; D is ambiguous. Trimming stripped 4 bases from V and 5 bases from J, with 20 bases between. The CDR3 runs 16 residues. CDR1 is LNHDA, CDR2 SQIVND, per germline (reference sequence). The CDR3 DNA reads TGTGCCAGTAGTAATGCCCCCGGGTGGGCGAGGGAGACCCAGTACTTC. Translating gives CASSNAPGWARETQYF.

The chain has TRBV6-5 and TRBJ2-7, with D uncertain. This CDR3 region has 13 residues. CDR1 and CDR2 from the germline V gene are MNHEY and SVGAGI. Trimming left V 6 bases short and J 7 bases short, with 16 bases between. The CDR3 nucleotides read TGTGCCAGCAGATTCGGACGGTCTGGGGAGCAGTACTTC. It specifies CASRFGRSGEQYF.

The chain uses TRBV2 and TRBJ1-2; D is perhaps TRBD1 (5 bases). The ends were cut back, 7 bases at V and 8 bases at J, with 26 bases in the middle. The CDR3 loop spans 16 amino acids. Germline V gene lookup returns CDR1 SNHLY and CDR2 FYNNEI. In DNA, the CDR3 is TGTGCCAGCACCACTAATCCCGGGACTCCCAATTCCGGCTACACCTTC. Translated: CASTTNPGTPNSGYTF. Full variable domain (outside the CDR3, taken from reference TRBV2 and TRBJ1-2): EPEVTQTPSHQVTQMGQEVILRCVPISNHLYFYWYRQILGQKVEFLVSFYNNEISEKSEIFDDQFSVERPDGSNFTLKIRSTKLEDSAMYFCASTTNPGTPNSGYTFGSGTRLTVV.

The J gene is TRBJ1-2, the V gene TRBV7-2; TRBD1 aligns across 7 bases. The CDR3 is made up of 15 amino acids. V lost 5 bases and J lost 1; bases outside the gene matches: 7. Germline assignment: CDR1 SGHTA and CDR2 FQGNSA. CDR3 sequence (DNA): TGTGCCAGCAGCCCAGGGGGGGGGAATAACTATGGCTACACCTTC. Residues: CASSPGGGNNYGYTF.

The chain joins TRBV5-4 to TRBJ1-6, with a possible D match to TRBD1 (6 bases). The CDR3 consists of 19 residues. V lost 0 bases and J lost 0, with 16 bases in between. The germline V gene encodes CDR1 SGHNT and CDR2 YYREEE (reference sequence). Written as DNA, the CDR3 is TGTGCCAGCAGCTTGGTGCGGGGGGCGGAGAGCTCCTATAATTCACCCCTCCACTTT. The encoded protein is CASSLVRGAESSYNSPLHF.

The rearrangement uses TRBV5-1 and TRBJ2-5; 8 nucleotides match TRBD1. V lost 3 bases to trimming and J lost 5 bases; unmatched junction nucleotides: 6. The CDR3 totals 14 residues. CDR1 SGHRS and CDR2 YFSETQ come from the germline V gene. CDR3 region: CASSSGTGGETQYF. The CDR3 DNA reads as TGCGCCAGCAGCTCCGGGACAGGCGGGGAGACCCAGTACTTC.

This rearrangement joins TRBV2 to TRBJ1-5; a possible D gene is TRBD1 (5 bases). V was cut by 5 bases and J by 0 bases, with 11 bases left in between. Germline-derived CDR1 and CDR2 are SNHLY and FYNNEI. This CDR3 is 15 amino acids long. For the CDR3, the DNA is TGTGCCAGCAGTCACCAGGGAAATAGCAATCAGCCCCAGCATTTT. This translates into CASSHQGNSNQPQHF.

This clone was seen only once. The rearrangement joins TRBV9 to TRBJ2-3; possibly TRBD2 for D (6 bases). The V and J ends lost 0 bases and 7 bases respectively, with 15 bases between them. Germline V lookup: CDR1 SGDLS, CDR2 YYNGEE. The CDR3 has 15 amino acids. CDR3 region: CASSVDGARTNTQYF. CDR3 bases: TGTGCCAGCAGCGTAGACGGTGCCCGGACTAATACGCAGTATTTT.

In its sample, this clone was seen once. The rearrangement joins TRBV27 to TRBJ2-1, with 9 bases matching TRBD2. Trimming cost V 7 bases and J 5 bases; bases outside gene matches: 6. Germline V CDR1 and CDR2: MNHEY, SMNVEV (reference sequence). The CDR3 is made up of 14 amino acids. For the CDR3, the DNA is TGTGCCAGCACCCTGAGCGGGAGGAACAATGAGCAGTTCTTC. Amino acids: CASTLSGRNNEQFF.

This chain uses TRBV5-1 with TRBJ2-3; the D call may be TRBD1 or TRBD2 (7 bases each). The ends were cut back, 1 base at V and 2 bases at J, with 11 bases in the middle. Germline V lookup: CDR1 SGHRS, CDR2 YFSETQ. The CDR3 loop spans 15 amino acids. The CDR3: CASSLQGGNTDTQYF. CDR3 DNA sequence: TGCGCCAGCAGCTTGCAGGGGGGGAACACAGATACGCAGTATTTT.

The J gene is TRBJ2-1, the V gene TRBV9; TRBD1 might be the D (5 bases). Germline V gene lookup returns CDR1 SGDLS and CDR2 YYNGEE. The CDR3 spans 16 residues. V dropped 0 bases and J dropped 9 bases, with 19 bases sitting between them. CDR3 nucleotides: TGTGCCAGCAGCGTAGCTGGCGCAGGGTATAGGAGTGAGCAGTTCTTC. Its translation is CASSVAGAGYRSEQFF.

The chain joins TRBV5-5 to TRBJ1-3, with D hard to call. Trimming stripped 0 bases from V and 0 bases from J, with 7 bases between. There are 15 residues in the CDR3. The germline V gene encodes CDR1 SGHKS and CDR2 YYEKEE (reference sequence). The chain's CDR3 is CASSLEHYSGNTIYF. The CDR3 nucleotides are TGTGCCAGCAGCTTGGAGCACTACTCTGGAAACACCATATATTTT.

The CDR3 DNA sequence: TGTGCCAGCAGCTTAGATTTGGGGACTAGCGGGGTAGGTGAGCAGTTCTTC. It translates to CASSLDLGTSGVGEQFF. This rearrangement joins TRBV11-2 to TRBJ2-1, with 13 bases lining up with TRBD2. The CDR3 is 17 residues long. The trim removed 0 bases at V and 9 bases at J, leaving 8 bases unmatched. The germline V gene has CDR1 SGHAT and CDR2 FQNNGV.

The chain carries TRBV9 and TRBJ1-2; 9 bases are a match to TRBD1. V lost 4 bases and J lost 0; bases outside the gene matches: 10. Germline CDR1 SGDLS, CDR2 YYNGEE. The CDR3 loop spans 17 amino acids. The CDR3 DNA reads TGTGCCAGCAGCCAATCCGGGACAGGGCTATCTAACTATGGCTACACCTTC. Protein: CASSQSGTGLSNYGYTF.

This clone came up once. The chain combines TRBV11-2 with TRBJ1-1; possible D gene TRBD1, 6 bases. CDR3 size: 14 residues. Germline V gene lookup returns CDR1 SGHAT and CDR2 FQNNGV. V was clipped by 3 bases and J by 4 bases, with 12 bases between them. The CDR3, as DNA: TGTGCCAGCAGCTTTGGGCTCAGGGGCACTGAAGCTTTCTTT. Amino acid sequence: CASSFGLRGTEAFF.

The chain carries TRBV5-1 and TRBJ2-5; possible D gene TRBD2, 5 bases. Germline V CDR1 and CDR2: SGHRS, YFSETQ. Trimming cost V 2 bases and J 5 bases, with 19 bases left between them. The CDR3 is 16 residues long. The CDR3 spells CASSFPISTSKETQYF. DNA of the CDR3: TGCGCCAGCAGCTTCCCAATTTCAACTAGTAAGGAGACCCAGTACTTC.

The rearrangement joins TRBV12-3 or TRBV12-4 to TRBJ2-2; D is uncertain. V shed 6 bases and J shed 1 base, with 3 bases lying between them. CDR3 length: 12 amino acids. CDR3 amino acids: CASRENTGELFF. CDR3 nucleotide sequence: TGTGCCAGCAGAGAGAACACCGGGGAGCTGTTTTTT.

This chain links TRBV28 with TRBJ1-5, with 7 bases fitting TRBD1. This CDR3 is 14 amino acids long. V was pared by 5 bases and J by 5 bases, with 6 bases of the junction left unmatched. Germline CDR1 reads MDHEN; CDR2 reads SYDVKM. The CDR3 DNA is TGTGCCAGCAGTATCCGGGACAGCTATCAGCCCCAGCATTTT. Protein: CASSIRDSYQPQHF.

V usage is TRBV5-1 and J usage is TRBJ1-5, with D uncertain. CDR1 and CDR2 from the germline V gene are SGHRS and YFSETQ. The CDR3 contains 13 residues. Trimming took off 5 bases at V and 0 bases at J, with 6 bases between the two ends. The CDR3 loop is CASRVNSNQPQHF. CDR3 nucleotides: TGCGCCAGCAGGGTAAATAGCAATCAGCCCCAGCATTTT.

The chain uses TRBV5-1 and TRBJ2-7; no reliable D call. V dropped 0 bases and J dropped 3 bases, with 16 bases sitting between them. CDR1 SGHRS and CDR2 YFSETQ come from the germline V gene. This CDR3 has 16 amino acids. CDR3 sequence (DNA): TGCGCCAGCAGCTTGGCTCCGGGCCCACCATTCTACGAGCAGTACTTC. This translates into CASSLAPGPPFYEQYF.

The chain combines TRBV18 with TRBJ2-7, with TRBD2 identical over 11 bases. Germline V gives CDR1 KGHSH, CDR2 LQKENI. This CDR3 has 15 residues. The V and J ends lost 2 bases and 2 bases, in that order; junction bases with no gene match: 2. The DNA for the CDR3 is TGTGCCAGCTCACCAGTACTAGCGGGGGCCTACGAGCAGTACTTC. This codes for CASSPVLAGAYEQYF.

The chain uses TRBV7-6 and TRBJ2-7; 10 positions match TRBD2. The J segment lost 6 bases and the V segment lost 1 base, leaving 12 bases of the junction unmatched. Looked up from germline, CDR1 is SGHVS and CDR2 is FNYEAQ. CDR3 length equals 17 residues. As DNA, the CDR3 is TGTGCCAGCAGCTTAGGATCTCTAGCGGGAGTCATTCCCGAGCAGTACTTC. Encoded protein: CASSLGSLAGVIPEQYF.

This clone was observed a handful of times. V gene TRBV25-1 combines with J gene TRBJ1-1; D is unresolved. The CDR3 runs 12 residues. In germline, CDR1 is MGHDK, CDR2 SYGVNS. V was cut by 8 bases and J by 0 bases, with 7 bases left in between. DNA of the CDR3: TGTGCCAGCCTCTCACTGAACACTGAAGCTTTCTTT. This gives the protein CASLSLNTEAFF.